The 3 T cell receptor beta chains reported below all come from one sample, sequenced in a study of early stage breast cancer tumors. Data came from immunoSEQ multiplex PCR; TCRdb stores just in-frame clones and leaves some out. This sample has some 30,000 clones, with roughly 77% found just once. The sequenced sample was breast tumor tissue. These receptor sequences come from a person aged 30-39 years with breast cancer.

This clone appeared once. The V call is TRBV14, the J call TRBJ2-7, with a weak D call TRBD2 (5 bases). There are 13 residues in the CDR3. CDR1 is SGHDN and CDR2 is FVKESK in the germline V gene. With 0 bases removed from V and 4 bases from J, the gap between germline ends came to 7 bases. The CDR3 protein is CASSQDSGYEQYF. CDR3 sequence (DNA): TGTGCCAGCAGCCAAGATTCGGGGTACGAGCAGTACTTC.

This clone was counted between two and nine times. CDR3 sequence (DNA): TGCAGCTCTTACCCCTCTAGCGGGAGCACTTATTACAATGAGCAGTTCTTC. Amino acid sequence: CSSYPSSGSTYYNEQFF. V and J are TRBV29-1 and TRBJ2-1; 10 bases are a match to TRBD2. Trimming cost V 8 bases and J 4 bases; bases outside gene matches: 17. The CDR3 length is 17 residues. Per germline, CDR1 SQVTM and CDR2 ANQGSEA.

The chain recombines TRBV15 with TRBJ2-1, with a weak D call TRBD2 (6 bases). The germline gives CDR1 LNHNV, CDR2 YYDKDF (reference sequence). The CDR3 runs 18 residues. Trimming shortened V by 1 base and J by 4 bases, and 20 bases separated the two germline ends. Here the CDR3 DNA reads TGTGCCACCAGCAGAGGGATGGACTACCCGGGTGGGTACAATGAGCAGTTCTTC. Translation gives CATSRGMDYPGGYNEQFF.